This T cell receptor beta chain was found in a study of blood T cell repertoires in COVID-19. The overall study: Collection of acute and convalescent COVID-19 samples took place in the United States, Italy and Spain. Sample material is recorded as cDNA or gDNA derived from T cells, B-cell-depleted T cells, or PBMCs.

V was trimmed by 5 bases and J by 5 bases, leaving 18 bases between them. This CDR3 is 16 amino acids long. Germline V gives CDR1 MNHEY, CDR2 SMNVEV (reference sequence). Original processing notes: The authors estimated nucleated cell counts from reference gene primer amplification. Assay used: immunoSEQ multiplex PCR; TCRdb lists only in-frame clones, some missing. V, J and clone size were drawn from that table, and D and trimming were deduced from the DNA. The sample consists of 150,000 to 200,000 clones, roughly four fifths of them appearing once. This clone was picked up one time. The chain employs TRBV27 and TRBJ2-2; D remains unclear. The clonotype was recovered from a man between 65 and 79 years old with active or convalescent COVID-19. What was sequenced was peripheral blood. The CDR3 nucleotides read TGTGCCAGCAGTCCCCGCCTAGTACGTCGGACCGGGGAGCTGTTTTTT. It yields the protein CASSPRLVRRTGELFF.